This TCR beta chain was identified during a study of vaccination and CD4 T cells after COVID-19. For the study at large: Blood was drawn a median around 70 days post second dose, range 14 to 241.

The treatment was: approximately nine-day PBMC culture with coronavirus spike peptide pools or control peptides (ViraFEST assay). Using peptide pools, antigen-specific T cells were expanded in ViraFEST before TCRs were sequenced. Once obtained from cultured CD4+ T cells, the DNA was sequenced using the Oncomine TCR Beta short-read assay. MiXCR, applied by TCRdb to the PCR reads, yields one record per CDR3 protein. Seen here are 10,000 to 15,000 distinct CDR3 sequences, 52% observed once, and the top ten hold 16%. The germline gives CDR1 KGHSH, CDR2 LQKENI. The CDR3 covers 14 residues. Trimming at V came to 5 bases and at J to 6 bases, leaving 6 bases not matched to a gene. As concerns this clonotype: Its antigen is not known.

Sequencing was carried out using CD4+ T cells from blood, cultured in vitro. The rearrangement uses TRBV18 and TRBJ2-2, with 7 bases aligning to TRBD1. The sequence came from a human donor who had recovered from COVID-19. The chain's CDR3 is CASSADQGAGELFF. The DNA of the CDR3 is TGTGCCAGCTCAGCGGACCAGGGGGCCGGGGAGCTGTTTTTT.